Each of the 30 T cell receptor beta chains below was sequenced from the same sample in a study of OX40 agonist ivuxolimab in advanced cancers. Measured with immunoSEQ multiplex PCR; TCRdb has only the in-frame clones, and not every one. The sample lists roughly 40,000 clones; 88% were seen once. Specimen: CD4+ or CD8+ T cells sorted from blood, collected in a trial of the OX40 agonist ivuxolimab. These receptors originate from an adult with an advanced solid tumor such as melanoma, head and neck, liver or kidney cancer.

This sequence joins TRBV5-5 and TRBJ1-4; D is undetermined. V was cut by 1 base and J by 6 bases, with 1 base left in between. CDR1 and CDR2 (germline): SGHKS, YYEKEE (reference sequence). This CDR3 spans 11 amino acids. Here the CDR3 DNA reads TGTGCCAGCAGCTTGTATGAAAAACTGTTTTTT. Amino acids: CASSLYEKLFF.

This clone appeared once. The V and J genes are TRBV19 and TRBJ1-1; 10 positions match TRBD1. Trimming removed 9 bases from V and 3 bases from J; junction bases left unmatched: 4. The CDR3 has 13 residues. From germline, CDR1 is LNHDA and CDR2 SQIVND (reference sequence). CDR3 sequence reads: CASEGQGYTEAFF. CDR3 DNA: TGTGCCAGCGAGGGACAGGGGTACACTGAAGCTTTCTTT.

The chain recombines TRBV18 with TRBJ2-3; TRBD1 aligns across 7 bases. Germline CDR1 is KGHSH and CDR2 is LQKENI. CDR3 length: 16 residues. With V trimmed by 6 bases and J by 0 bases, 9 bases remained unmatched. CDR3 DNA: TGTGCCAGCTCGCGATACCAGGGGGACAGCACAGATACGCAGTATTTT. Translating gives CASSRYQGDSTDTQYF.

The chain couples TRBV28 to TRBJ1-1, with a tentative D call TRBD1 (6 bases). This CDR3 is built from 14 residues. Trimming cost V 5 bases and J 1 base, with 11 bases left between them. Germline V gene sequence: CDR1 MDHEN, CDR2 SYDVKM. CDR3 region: CASSPGTRNTEAFF. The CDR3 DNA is TGTGCCAGCAGTCCGGGGACAAGGAACACTGAAGCTTTCTTT.

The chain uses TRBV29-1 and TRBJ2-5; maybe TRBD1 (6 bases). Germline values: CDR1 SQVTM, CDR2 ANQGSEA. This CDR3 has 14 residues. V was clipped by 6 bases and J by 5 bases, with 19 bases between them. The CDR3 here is CSVDGQTTLETQYF. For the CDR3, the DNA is TGCAGCGTCGACGGACAGACCACCCTCGAGACCCAGTACTTC.

CDR3 DNA: TGTGCCAGCAGGCGCACAGGGTTTACCGGGGAGCTGTTTTTT. Protein sequence: CASRRTGFTGELFF. The rearrangement uses TRBV6-5 and TRBJ2-2, with a weak D call TRBD1 (6 bases). V was cut by 6 bases and J by 5 bases, with 13 bases left in between. CDR1 is MNHEY, CDR2 SVGAGI, per germline. The CDR3 consists of 14 residues.

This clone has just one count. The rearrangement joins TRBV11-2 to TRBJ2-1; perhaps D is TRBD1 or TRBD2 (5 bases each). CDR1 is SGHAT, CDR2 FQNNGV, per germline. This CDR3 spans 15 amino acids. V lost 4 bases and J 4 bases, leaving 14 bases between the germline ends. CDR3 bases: TGTGCCAGCAGCTACGGGACGGCTGATTACAATGAGCAGTTCTTC. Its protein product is CASSYGTADYNEQFF.

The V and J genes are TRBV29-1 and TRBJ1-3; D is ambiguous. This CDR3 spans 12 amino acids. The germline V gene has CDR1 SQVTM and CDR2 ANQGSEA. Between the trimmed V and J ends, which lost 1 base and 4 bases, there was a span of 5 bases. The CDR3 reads CSVEGYGNTIYF. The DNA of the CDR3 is TGCAGCGTTGAAGGATACGGAAACACCATATATTTT.

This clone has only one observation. The DNA for the CDR3 is TGTGCCAGCAGCTTAGGGGGACAGGGGACAGATACGCAGTATTTT. This codes for CASSLGGQGTDTQYF. This chain uses TRBV7-6 with TRBJ2-3, with 10 bases identical to TRBD1. Germline assignment: CDR1 SGHVS and CDR2 FNYEAQ. V was pared by 1 base and J by 3 bases, with 1 base of the junction left unmatched. There are 15 residues in the CDR3.

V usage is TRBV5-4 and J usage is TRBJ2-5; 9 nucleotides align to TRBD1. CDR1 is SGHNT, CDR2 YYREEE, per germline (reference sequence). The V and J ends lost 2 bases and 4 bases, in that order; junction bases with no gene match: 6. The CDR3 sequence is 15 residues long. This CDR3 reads CASSFWDRVRETQYF. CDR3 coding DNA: TGTGCCAGCAGCTTTTGGGACAGGGTTCGAGAGACCCAGTACTTC.

The CDR3 protein is CASTPLGSGSYEQYF. CDR3 in DNA: TGTGCCAGCACCCCCCTGGGGAGCGGGAGTTACGAGCAGTACTTC. The chain recombines TRBV7-9 with TRBJ2-5; 8 bases align to TRBD2. Gene TRBJ2-7 matches the end of the DNA better, so the J call may be wrong. Per germline, CDR1 SEHNR and CDR2 FQNEAQ (reference sequence). The CDR3 covers 15 residues.

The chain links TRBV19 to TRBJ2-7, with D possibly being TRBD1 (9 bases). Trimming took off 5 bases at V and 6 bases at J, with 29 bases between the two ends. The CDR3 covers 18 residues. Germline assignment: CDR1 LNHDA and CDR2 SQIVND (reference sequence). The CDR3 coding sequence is TGTGCCAGTAGTCCCTCGACAGGGGGTGGGACTAGTTCGTCCGAGCAGTACTTC. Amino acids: CASSPSTGGGTSSSEQYF.

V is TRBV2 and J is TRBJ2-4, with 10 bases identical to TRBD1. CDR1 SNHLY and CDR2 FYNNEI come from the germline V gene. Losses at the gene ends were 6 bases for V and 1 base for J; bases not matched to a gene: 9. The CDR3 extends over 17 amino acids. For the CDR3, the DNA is TGTGCCAGCAGGAGCCCGGGACAGGGGATGGCCAAAAACATTCAGTACTTC. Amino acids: CASRSPGQGMAKNIQYF.

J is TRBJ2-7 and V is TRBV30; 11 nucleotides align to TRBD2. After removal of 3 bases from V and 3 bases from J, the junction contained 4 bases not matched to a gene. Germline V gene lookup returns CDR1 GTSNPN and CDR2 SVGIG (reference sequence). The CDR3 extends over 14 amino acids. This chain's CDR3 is CAWRLAGAFYEQYF. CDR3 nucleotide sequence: TGTGCCTGGAGACTAGCGGGAGCCTTCTACGAGCAGTACTTC.

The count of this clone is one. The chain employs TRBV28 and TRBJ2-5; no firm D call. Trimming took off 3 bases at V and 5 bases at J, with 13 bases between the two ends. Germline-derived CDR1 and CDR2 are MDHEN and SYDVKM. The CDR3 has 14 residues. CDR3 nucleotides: TGTGCCAGCAGTTTTGGTTGGGAAGGTGAGACCCAGTACTTC. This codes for CASSFGWEGETQYF.

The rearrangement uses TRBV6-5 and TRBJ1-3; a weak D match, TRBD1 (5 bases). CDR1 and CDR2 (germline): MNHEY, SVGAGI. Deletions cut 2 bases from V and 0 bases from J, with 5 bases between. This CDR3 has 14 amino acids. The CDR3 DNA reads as TGTGCCAGCAGTTACAGGGGCTCTGGAAACACCATATATTTT. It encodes CASSYRGSGNTIYF.

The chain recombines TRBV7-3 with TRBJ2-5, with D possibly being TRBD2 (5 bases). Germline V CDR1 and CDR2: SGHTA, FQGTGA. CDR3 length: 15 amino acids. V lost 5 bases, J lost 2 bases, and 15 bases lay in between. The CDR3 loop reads CASSHQGGLQETQYF. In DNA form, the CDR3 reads TGTGCCAGCAGCCACCAAGGAGGCTTACAAGAGACCCAGTACTTC.

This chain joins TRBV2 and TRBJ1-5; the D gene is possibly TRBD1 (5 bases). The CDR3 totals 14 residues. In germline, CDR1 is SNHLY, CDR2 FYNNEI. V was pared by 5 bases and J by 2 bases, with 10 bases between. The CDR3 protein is CASSQGRGNQPQHF. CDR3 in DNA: TGTGCCAGCAGTCAGGGTCGCGGCAATCAGCCCCAGCATTTT.

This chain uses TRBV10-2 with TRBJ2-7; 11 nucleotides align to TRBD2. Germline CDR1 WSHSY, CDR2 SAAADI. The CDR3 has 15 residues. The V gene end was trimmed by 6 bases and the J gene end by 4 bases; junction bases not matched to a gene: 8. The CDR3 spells CASRLAGGPPYEQYF. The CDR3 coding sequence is TGCGCCAGCAGGTTAGCGGGAGGGCCCCCTTACGAGCAGTACTTC.

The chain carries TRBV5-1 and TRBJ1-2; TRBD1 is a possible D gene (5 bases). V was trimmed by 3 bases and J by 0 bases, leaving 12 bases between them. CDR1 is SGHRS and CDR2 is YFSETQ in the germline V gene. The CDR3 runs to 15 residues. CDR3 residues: CASSWGLFSNYGYTF. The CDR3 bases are TGCGCCAGCAGCTGGGGACTGTTTTCTAACTATGGCTACACCTTC.

The CDR3: CASSITTRDSYEQYF. The CDR3, as DNA: TGCGCCAGCAGCATAACGACTAGGGACTCCTACGAGCAGTACTTC. This chain uses TRBV5-1 with TRBJ2-7, with D possibly TRBD2 on 6 matching bases. V was trimmed by 4 bases and J by 0 bases, leaving 14 bases between them. Germline V gene lookup returns CDR1 SGHRS and CDR2 YFSETQ. The CDR3 is 15 amino acids.

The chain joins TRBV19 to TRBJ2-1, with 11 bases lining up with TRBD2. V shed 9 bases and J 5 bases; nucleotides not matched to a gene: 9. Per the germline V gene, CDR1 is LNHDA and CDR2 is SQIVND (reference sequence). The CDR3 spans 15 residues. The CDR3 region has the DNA TGTGCCAGCCAAGCCGGGACTAGCGGCCACAATGAGCAGTTCTTC. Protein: CASQAGTSGHNEQFF.

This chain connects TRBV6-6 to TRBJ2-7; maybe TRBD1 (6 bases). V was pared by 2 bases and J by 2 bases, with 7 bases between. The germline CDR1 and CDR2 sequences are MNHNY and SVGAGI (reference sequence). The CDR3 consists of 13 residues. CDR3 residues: CASSYGGTYEQYF. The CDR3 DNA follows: TGTGCCAGCAGTTACGGGGGCACCTACGAGCAGTACTTC.

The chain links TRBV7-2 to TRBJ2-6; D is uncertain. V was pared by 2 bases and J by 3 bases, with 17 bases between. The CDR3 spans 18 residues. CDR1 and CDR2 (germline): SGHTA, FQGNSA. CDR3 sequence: CASSLWVSSSVGANVLTF. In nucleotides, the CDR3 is TGTGCCAGCAGCTTATGGGTCAGCTCCTCTGTTGGGGCCAACGTCCTGACTTTC.

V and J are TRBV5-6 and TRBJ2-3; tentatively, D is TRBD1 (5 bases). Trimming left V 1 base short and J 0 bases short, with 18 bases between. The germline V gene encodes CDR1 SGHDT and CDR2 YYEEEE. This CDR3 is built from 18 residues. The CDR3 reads CASSLFYLRQLSTDTQYF. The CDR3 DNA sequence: TGTGCCAGCAGCTTGTTCTATTTACGACAGCTGAGCACAGATACGCAGTATTTT.

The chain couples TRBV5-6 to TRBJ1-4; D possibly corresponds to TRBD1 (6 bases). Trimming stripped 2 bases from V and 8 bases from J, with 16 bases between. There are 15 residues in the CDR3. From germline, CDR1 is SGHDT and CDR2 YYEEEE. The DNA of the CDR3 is TGTGCCAGCAGCTTCATGGGGGGCGAAGGAGAAAAACTGTTTTTT. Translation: CASSFMGGEGEKLFF. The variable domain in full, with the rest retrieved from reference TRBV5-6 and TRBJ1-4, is DAGVTQSPTHLIKTRGQQVTLRCSPKSGHDTVSWYQQALGQGPQFIFQYYEEEERQRGNFPDRFSGHQFPNYSSELNVNALLLGDSALYLCASSFMGGEGEKLFFGSGTQLSVL.

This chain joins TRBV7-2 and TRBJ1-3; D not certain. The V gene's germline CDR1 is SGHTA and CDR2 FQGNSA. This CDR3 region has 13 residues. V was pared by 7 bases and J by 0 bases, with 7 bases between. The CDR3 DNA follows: TGTGCCAGCACTTCCGGCTCTGGAAACACCATATATTTT. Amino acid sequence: CASTSGSGNTIYF.

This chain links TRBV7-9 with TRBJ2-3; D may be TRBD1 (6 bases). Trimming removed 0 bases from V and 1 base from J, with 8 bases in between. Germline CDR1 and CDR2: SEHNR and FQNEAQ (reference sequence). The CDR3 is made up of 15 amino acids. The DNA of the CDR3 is TGTGCCAGCAGCTTAGCATCAGGGGGCACAGATACGCAGTATTTT. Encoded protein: CASSLASGGTDTQYF.

The CDR3 bases are TGTGCCAGCAGCTTCGGGGCGGGAGGGAATCTAGGTGAGCAGTTCTTC. This codes for CASSFGAGGNLGEQFF. V is TRBV5-6 and J is TRBJ2-1, with 9 bases aligning to TRBD2. Per the germline V gene, CDR1 is SGHDT and CDR2 is YYEEEE. CDR3 length: 16 amino acids. With 2 bases clipped from V and 9 bases from J, the junction kept 12 bases outside the gene matches.

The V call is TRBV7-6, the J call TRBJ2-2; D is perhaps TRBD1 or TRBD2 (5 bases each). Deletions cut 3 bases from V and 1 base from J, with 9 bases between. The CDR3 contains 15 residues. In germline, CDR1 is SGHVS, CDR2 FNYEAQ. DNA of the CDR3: TGTGCCAGCAGCTTCGGGACGGAGAACACCGGGGAGCTGTTTTTT. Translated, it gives CASSFGTENTGELFF.